Listed below are T cell receptor beta chains from one sample, sequenced in a study of Tregs in tolerant kidney transplant recipients. Which antigens these TCRs recognize remains unknown. The method was immunoSEQ multiplex PCR; TCRdb's version includes in-frame clones alone and lacks a portion of them. The sample yields more than 30,000 clones, 82% seen once. Specimen: Tregs from blood cultured with allogeneic cells. The receptors here all came from a human donor in good health. CDR3s include the opening cysteine and the closing phenylalanine or tryptophan. Fields, in order: CDR3 protein, D gene, V gene. D genes are given only for firm matches.

CDR3 protein: CAWSGLKGQGDTEAFF
D gene: TRBD1
V gene: TRBV30

CDR3 protein: CASSLWRANTEAFF
D gene: -
V gene: TRBV5-1

CDR3 protein: CASSLLRTGGSEAFF
D gene: TRBD1
V gene: TRBV14

CDR3 protein: CASSPRLWGSYEQYF
D gene: -
V gene: TRBV5-5

CDR3 protein: CASSSSGTRTYGYTF
D gene: -
V gene: TRBV6-6

CDR3 protein: CASSVWPRNEKLFF
D gene: -
V gene: TRBV9

CDR3 protein: CASSLEYEQYF
D gene: -
V gene: TRBV7-2

CDR3 protein: CASRGGTIFNSGANVLTF
D gene: -
V gene: TRBV2

CDR3 protein: CASSQDLQETQYF
D gene: -
V gene: TRBV4-2

CDR3 protein: CASSVGGRSTEAFF
D gene: -
V gene: TRBV6-1

CDR3 protein: CASSVGDGGRRSGNTIYF
D gene: -
V gene: TRBV9

CDR3 protein: CASSLSGNTEAFF
D gene: -
V gene: TRBV18

CDR3 protein: CASSLGGEGRAEQYF
D gene: TRBD2
V gene: TRBV5-1

CDR3 protein: CASSKLRRYYGYTF
D gene: -
V gene: TRBV21-1

CDR3 protein: CASSLQGREEETQYF
D gene: TRBD2
V gene: TRBV4-3

CDR3 protein: CAIRGTGVGYTF
D gene: TRBD1
V gene: TRBV10-3

CDR3 protein: CASSAPGGKAFF
D gene: -
V gene: TRBV7-2

CDR3 protein: CASSYFAGGGTDTQYF
D gene: TRBD1
V gene: TRBV6-5

CDR3 protein: CASSQGGRLVYNEQFF
D gene: -
V gene: TRBV19

CDR3 protein: CASSLEGVRTRYGYTF
D gene: -
V gene: TRBV7-9

CDR3 protein: CGRWTSGIYEQYF
D gene: TRBD2
V gene: TRBV6-4

CDR3 protein: CASSLSRRNEKLFF
D gene: -
V gene: TRBV19

CDR3 protein: CASSPRTANEKLFF
D gene: -
V gene: TRBV4-2

CDR3 protein: CASSQGQGNSNQPQHF
D gene: TRBD1
V gene: TRBV4-2

CDR3 protein: CASSYLHGLHF
D gene: -
V gene: TRBV6-5

CDR3 protein: CASSLGTNTEAFF
D gene: -
V gene: TRBV5-1

CDR3 protein: CASNGGRDRNEQFF
D gene: TRBD2
V gene: TRBV19

CDR3 protein: CASSVTGDVAAGDTEAFF
D gene: -
V gene: TRBV9

CDR3 protein: CASSQDLASYGYTF
D gene: -
V gene: TRBV4-2

CDR3 protein: CASSIAGTGMGNTIYF
D gene: TRBD1
V gene: TRBV19

CDR3 protein: CASSGRGQGALNYGYTF
D gene: TRBD1
V gene: TRBV5-1

CDR3 protein: CAWSPIGRAENEAFF
D gene: -
V gene: TRBV30

CDR3 protein: CASSYPIGGIPYEQYF
D gene: TRBD2
V gene: TRBV13

CDR3 protein: CASKWWETQYF
D gene: -
V gene: TRBV25-1

CDR3 protein: CASSRRLPDTQYF
D gene: -
V gene: TRBV4-3

CDR3 protein: CASSLGTGEQYF
D gene: -
V gene: TRBV5-1

CDR3 protein: CATSRVFGEQYF
D gene: -
V gene: TRBV15

CDR3 protein: CASSLLQFSYEQYF
D gene: -
V gene: TRBV5-6

CDR3 protein: CASSPALAGAYEQYF
D gene: TRBD2
V gene: TRBV18

CDR3 protein: CASSPNLSGPNTEAFF
D gene: -
V gene: TRBV18

CDR3 protein: CAWSVFQAQHF
D gene: -
V gene: TRBV30

CDR3 protein: CASSGGGYEQYF
D gene: -
V gene: TRBV5-1

CDR3 protein: CASSSGLAGDEQYF
D gene: TRBD2
V gene: TRBV19

CDR3 protein: CASSLGDNSNQPQHF
D gene: -
V gene: TRBV5-1

CDR3 protein: CASSLVTQNTEAFF
D gene: -
V gene: TRBV5-4

CDR3 protein: CASSSDTPTSGRNIQYF
D gene: TRBD2
V gene: TRBV5-6

CDR3 protein: CASSSDRAGGGELFF
D gene: TRBD1
V gene: TRBV7-3

CDR3 protein: CASSSLLVYNQPQHF
D gene: -
V gene: TRBV28

CDR3 protein: CASSLRSGSDEKLFF
D gene: -
V gene: TRBV4-1

CDR3 protein: CASSLGLAGADEQFF
D gene: TRBD2
V gene: TRBV7-9